This T cell receptor beta chain originates from a study of T cell responses to AZD1222 COVID-19 vaccine. This CDR3 is built from 14 residues. Germline V gene lookup returns CDR1 KGHSH and CDR2 LQKENI. With V trimmed by 4 bases and J by 4 bases, 1 base remained unmatched. The table came from immunoSEQ multiplex PCR; TCRdb's copy has only in-frame clones and leaves some out. The repertoire holds about 150,000 clones, with about 90% as singletons. This clone was detected a few times. Within the sample, other DNA sequences also encode this same CDR3. The V call is TRBV18, the J call TRBJ1-1; TRBD1 matches at 12 bases. The input for sequencing was peripheral blood, taken 28 days after the second AZD1222 dose. This clonotype was obtained from an adult who received the AZD1222 COVID-19 vaccine. CDR3 amino acids: CASSLGQGATEAFF. The CDR3 region has the DNA TGTGCCAGCTCACTGGGACAGGGGGCCACTGAAGCTTTCTTT. The full variable domain, completed using reference TRBV18 and TRBJ1-1, is NAGVMQNPRHLVRRRGQEARLRCSPMKGHSHVYWYRQLPEEGLKFMVYLQKENIIDESGMPKERFSAEFPKEGPSILRIQQVVRGDSAAYFCASSLGQGATEAFFGQGTRLTVV.